This TCR beta chain was documented in a study of control samples from healthy donors and cancer patients. CDR1 is SGHDT and CDR2 is YYEEEE in the germline V gene. This CDR3 is 13 amino acids long. Trimming at V came to 3 bases and at J to 6 bases, leaving 5 bases not matched to a gene. Using immunoSEQ multiplex PCR, the repertoire was profiled, and TCRdb retains in-frame clones only, with some absent. This sample yields over 150,000 clones, of which around 96% are seen a single time; 0.85% to 1.3% belongs to the top ten. The V call is TRBV5-6, the J call TRBJ1-2, with 7 nucleotides matching TRBD1. This TCR derives from a woman aged 25 to 45 in good health. Sequencing used blood. The CDR3 sequence is CASSSTGRHGYTF. CDR3 in DNA: TGTGCCAGCAGCTCGACAGGGAGGCATGGCTACACCTTC.